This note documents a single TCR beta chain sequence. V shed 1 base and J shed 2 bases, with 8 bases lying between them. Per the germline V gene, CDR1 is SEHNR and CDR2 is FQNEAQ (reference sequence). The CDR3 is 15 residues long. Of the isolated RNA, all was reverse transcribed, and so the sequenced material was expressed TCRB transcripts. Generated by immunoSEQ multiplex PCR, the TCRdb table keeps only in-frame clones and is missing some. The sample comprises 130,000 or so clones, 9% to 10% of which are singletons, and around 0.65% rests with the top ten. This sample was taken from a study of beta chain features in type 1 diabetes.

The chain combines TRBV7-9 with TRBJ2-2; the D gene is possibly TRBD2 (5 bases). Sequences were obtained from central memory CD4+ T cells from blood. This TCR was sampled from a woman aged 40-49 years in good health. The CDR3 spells CASSLGLANTGELFF. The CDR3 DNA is TGTGCCAGCAGCTTAGGGCTAGCCAACACCGGGGAGCTGTTTTTT.